This TCR beta chain stems from a study of vaccination and CD4 T cells after COVID-19. Study background: Cells received overlapping spike peptides from SARS-CoV-2, HCoV-NL63, HCoV-OC43 and HCoV-229E as stimulation.

Study-wide results and caveats: Among those convalescent, a median 86.3% of reactive clones emerged solely post-vaccination.

Regarding treatment: roughly 10-day PBMC culture with coronavirus spike peptide pools or control peptides (ViraFEST assay). With respect to this clonotype: What it binds is unknown.

Cultured CD4+ T cell DNA underwent sequencing with the Oncomine TCR Beta short-read assay. MiXCR, applied by TCRdb to the PCR reads, yields one record per CDR3 protein. Of 15,000 to 20,000 distinct CDR3 sequences detected, 45% to 65% appear once; the ten largest clones hold 9.5% to 13%. This TCR came from a human donor who had recovered from COVID-19. This material consisted of CD4+ T cells from blood, cultured in vitro, taken before SARS-CoV-2 vaccination.

CDR3 nucleotides: TGTGCCATCAGAAGGGATGGAGCAACCAGATTAACCGGGGAGCTGTTTTTT. It yields the protein CAIRRDGATRLTGELFF. The chain links TRBV10-3 to TRBJ2-2; D uncertain. The CDR3 length is 17 residues. The V end was cut by 6 bases, the J end by 5 bases, with 22 bases between. Germline V gene data show CDR1 as ENHRY and CDR2 as SYGVKD.